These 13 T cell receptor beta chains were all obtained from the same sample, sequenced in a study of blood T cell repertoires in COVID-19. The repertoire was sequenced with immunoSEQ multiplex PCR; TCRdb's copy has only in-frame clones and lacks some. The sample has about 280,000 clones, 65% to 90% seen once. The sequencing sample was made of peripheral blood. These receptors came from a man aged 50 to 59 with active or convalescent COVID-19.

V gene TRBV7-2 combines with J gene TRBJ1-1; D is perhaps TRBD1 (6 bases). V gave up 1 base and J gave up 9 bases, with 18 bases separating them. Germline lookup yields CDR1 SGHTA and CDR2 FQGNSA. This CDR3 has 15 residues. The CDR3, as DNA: TGTGCCAGCAGCTTAGAGGGGGTTTATGAGGGTAAAGCTTTCTTT. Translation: CASSLEGVYEGKAFF.

The CDR3 spells CASSLASVSSYEQYF. The CDR3 bases are TGTGCCAGCAGCTTAGCTAGTGTAAGCTCCTACGAGCAGTACTTC. The chain carries TRBV7-9 and TRBJ2-7; unclear D gene. Trimming pared 0 bases from V and 0 bases from J, leaving 9 bases between. CDR1 and CDR2 (germline): SEHNR, FQNEAQ (reference sequence). This CDR3 spans 15 amino acids.

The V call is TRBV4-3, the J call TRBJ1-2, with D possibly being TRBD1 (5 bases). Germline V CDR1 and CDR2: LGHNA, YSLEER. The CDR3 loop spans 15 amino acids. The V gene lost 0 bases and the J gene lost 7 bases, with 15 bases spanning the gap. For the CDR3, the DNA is TGCGCCAGCAGCCAAGATCCAACGGGGACTGGTGGCTACACCTTC. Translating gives CASSQDPTGTGGYTF.

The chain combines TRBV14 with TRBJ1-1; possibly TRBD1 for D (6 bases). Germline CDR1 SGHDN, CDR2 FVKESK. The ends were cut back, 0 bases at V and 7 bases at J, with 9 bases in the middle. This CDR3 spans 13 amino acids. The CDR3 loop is CASSQDRGGEAFF. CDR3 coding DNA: TGTGCCAGCAGCCAAGATAGAGGGGGTGAAGCTTTCTTT.

CDR3 sequence reads: CAWGVGGKLFF. CDR3 bases: TGTGCCTGGGGAGTGGGGGGAAAACTGTTTTTT. This sequence joins TRBV30 and TRBJ1-4, with D possibly being TRBD1 (5 bases). Looked up from germline, CDR1 is GTSNPN and CDR2 is SVGIG (reference sequence). The CDR3 is made up of 11 amino acids. Trimming cost V 5 bases and J 10 bases, with 11 bases left between them.

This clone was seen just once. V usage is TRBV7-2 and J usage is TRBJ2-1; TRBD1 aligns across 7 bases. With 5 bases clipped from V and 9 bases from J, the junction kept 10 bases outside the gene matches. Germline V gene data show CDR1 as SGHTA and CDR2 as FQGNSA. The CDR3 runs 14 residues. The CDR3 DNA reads TGTGCCAGCAGCGAGACAGGGACCCTACTTGAGCAGTTCTTC. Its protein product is CASSETGTLLEQFF. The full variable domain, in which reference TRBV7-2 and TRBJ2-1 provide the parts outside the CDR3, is GAGVSQSPSNKVTEKGKDVELRCDPISGHTALYWYRQSLGQGLEFLIYFQGNSAPDKSGLPSDRFSAERTGGSVSTLTIQRTQQEDSAVYLCASSETGTLLEQFFGPGTRLTVL.

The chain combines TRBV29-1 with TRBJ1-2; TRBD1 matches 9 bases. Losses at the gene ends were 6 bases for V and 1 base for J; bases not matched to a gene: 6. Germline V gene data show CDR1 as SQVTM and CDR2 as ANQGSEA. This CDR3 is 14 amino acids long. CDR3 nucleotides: TGCAGCGTCGTGGGGACAGGGCTTAACTATGGCTACACCTTC. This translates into CSVVGTGLNYGYTF.

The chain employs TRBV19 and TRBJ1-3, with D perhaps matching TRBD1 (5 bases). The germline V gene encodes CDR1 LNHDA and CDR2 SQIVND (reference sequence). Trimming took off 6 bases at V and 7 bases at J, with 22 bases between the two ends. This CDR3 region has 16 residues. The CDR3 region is CASSHRYRGSRNTIYF. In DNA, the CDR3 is TGTGCCAGTAGCCACCGATACCGGGGGTCAAGGAACACCATATATTTT.

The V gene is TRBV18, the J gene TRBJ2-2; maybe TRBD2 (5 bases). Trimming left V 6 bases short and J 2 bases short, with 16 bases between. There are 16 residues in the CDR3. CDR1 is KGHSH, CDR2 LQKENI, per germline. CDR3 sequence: CASSPTREVNTGELFF. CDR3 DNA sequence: TGTGCCAGCTCTCCTACCCGGGAAGTAAACACCGGGGAGCTGTTTTTT.

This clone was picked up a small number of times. The CDR3 sequence: CASSLTGFNEKLFF. For the CDR3, the DNA is TGTGCCAGCAGCTTGACAGGGTTTAATGAAAAACTGTTTTTT. The V and J genes are TRBV27 and TRBJ1-4; 7 positions agree with TRBD1. The CDR3 is 14 residues long. The junction had 5 bases not matched to a gene; V was cut back by 6 bases and J by 4 bases. Germline V gene lookup returns CDR1 MNHEY and CDR2 SMNVEV (reference sequence).

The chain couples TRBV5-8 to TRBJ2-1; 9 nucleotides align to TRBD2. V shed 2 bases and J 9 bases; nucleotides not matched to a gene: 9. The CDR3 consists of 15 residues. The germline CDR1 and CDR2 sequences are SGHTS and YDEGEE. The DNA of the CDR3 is TGTGCCAGCAGCTTCCAAGGGCTAGCGGGGACTGAGCAGTTCTTC. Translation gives CASSFQGLAGTEQFF. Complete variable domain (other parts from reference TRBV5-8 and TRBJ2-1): EAGVTQSPTHLIKTRGQQATLRCSPISGHTSVYWYQQALGLGLQFLLWYDEGEERNRGNFPPRFSGRQFPNYSSELNVNALELEDSALYLCASSFQGLAGTEQFFGPGTRLTVL.

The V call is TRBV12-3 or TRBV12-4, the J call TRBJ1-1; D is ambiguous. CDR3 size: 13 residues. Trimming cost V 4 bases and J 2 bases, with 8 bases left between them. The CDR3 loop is CASSWMTNTEAFF. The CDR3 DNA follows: TGTGCCAGCAGTTGGATGACTAACACTGAAGCTTTCTTT.

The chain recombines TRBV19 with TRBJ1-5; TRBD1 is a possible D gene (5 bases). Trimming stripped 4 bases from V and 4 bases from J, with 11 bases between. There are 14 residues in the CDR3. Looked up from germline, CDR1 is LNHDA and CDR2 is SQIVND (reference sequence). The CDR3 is CASSKDSLNQPQHF. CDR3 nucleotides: TGTGCCAGTAGTAAAGACAGTTTAAATCAGCCCCAGCATTTT.